This T cell receptor beta chain is drawn from a study of cytomegalovirus exposure and HLA in healthy donors. Study-wide results and limits: Later, an analysis found that common viral pathogens appeared to be linked with several of the most significant clusters.

Vbeta (60) and Jbeta (13) primers were used in the PCR. Data came from immunoSEQ multiplex PCR; TCRdb stores just in-frame clones and leaves some out. The specimen's table records about 99,000 clones. This CDR3 spans 15 amino acids. Germline V gene data show CDR1 as SGHAT and CDR2 as FQNNGV. With V trimmed by 1 base and J by 3 bases, 2 bases remained unmatched. Remarks on this clone: No antigen is known for it.

The clonotype comes from a man between 35 and 55 years old in good health and CMV-seronegative. Specimen: PBMCs. This rearrangement joins TRBV11-2 to TRBJ2-1, with 8 bases lining up with TRBD2. CDR3 residues: CASSLGSGDYNEQFF. CDR3 DNA sequence: TGTGCCAGCAGCTTAGGTAGCGGGGACTACAATGAGCAGTTCTTC.